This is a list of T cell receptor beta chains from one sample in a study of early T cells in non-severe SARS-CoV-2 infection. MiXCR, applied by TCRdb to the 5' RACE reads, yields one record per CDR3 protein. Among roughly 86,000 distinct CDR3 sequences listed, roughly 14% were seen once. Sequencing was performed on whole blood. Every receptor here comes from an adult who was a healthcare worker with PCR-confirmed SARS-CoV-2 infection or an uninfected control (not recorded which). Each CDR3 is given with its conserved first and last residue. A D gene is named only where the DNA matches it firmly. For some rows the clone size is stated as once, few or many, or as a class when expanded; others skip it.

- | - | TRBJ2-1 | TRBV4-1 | TGCGCCAGCAGCCAAGGTCCCCGGGCAGGGGAGTCCTACAATGAGCAGTTCTTC | CASSQGPRAGESYNEQFF
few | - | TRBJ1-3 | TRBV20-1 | TGCAGTGCTCAACAGGGAATGAGAAACACCATATATTTT | CSAQQGMRNTIYF
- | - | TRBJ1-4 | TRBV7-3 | TGTGCCAGCAGCTTATACGCCCCTAGGGTGACACTGTTTTTT | CASSLYAPRVTLFF
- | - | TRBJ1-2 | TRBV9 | TGTGCCAGCAGCCCTCTAAGGGTGTCTGATGGCTACACCTTC | CASSPLRVSDGYTF
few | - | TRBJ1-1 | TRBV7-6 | TGTGCCAGCAGCGCGGGACGGAACACTGAAGCTTTCTTT | CASSAGRNTEAFF
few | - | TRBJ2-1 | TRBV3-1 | TGTGCCAGCAGCCCCCAAAAACTCGACAATGAGCAGTTCTTC | CASSPQKLDNEQFF
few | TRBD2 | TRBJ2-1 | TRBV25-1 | TGTGCCAGCAGCGATTCGACTAGCGGGGGGCCGGGTGAGCAGTTCTTC | CASSDSTSGGPGEQFF
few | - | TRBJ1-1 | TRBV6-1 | TGTGCCAGCACCCCCACAGGGGAAGCTTTCTTT | CASTPTGEAFF
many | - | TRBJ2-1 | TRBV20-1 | TGCAGTGCAAGGACCAGAAGCTCCTACAATGAGCAGTTCTTC | CSARTRSSYNEQFF
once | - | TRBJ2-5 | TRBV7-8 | TGTGCCAGCATCTTGGACTCCTTCCAAGAGACCCAGTACTTC | CASILDSFQETQYF
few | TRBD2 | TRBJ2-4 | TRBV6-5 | TGTGCCAGCAGTCTAAACCGCGGGGGGGCCAAAAACATTCAGTACTTC | CASSLNRGGAKNIQYF
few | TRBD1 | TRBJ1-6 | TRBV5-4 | TGTGCCAGCAGCTGGGAGAAGGGACAGGCTTCACCCCTCCACTTT | CASSWEKGQASPLHF
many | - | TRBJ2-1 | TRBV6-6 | TGTGCCAGCAGTTACTCTCCATTCCGCGGGGAGAACAATGAGCAGTTCTTC | CASSYSPFRGENNEQFF
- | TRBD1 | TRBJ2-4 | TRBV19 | TGTGCCAGTAGTATGACAGGGGAGAATCCGTACTTC | CASSMTGENPYF
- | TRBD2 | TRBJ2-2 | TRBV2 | TGTGCCAGCGCCTTGAGTGGGCTAGCGGGGGCCATAACCGGGGAGCTGTTTTTT | CASALSGLAGAITGELFF
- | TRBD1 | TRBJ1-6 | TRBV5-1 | TGCGCCAGCAGCACCGGGACAGGTCAGTCACCCCTCCACTTT | CASSTGTGQSPLHF
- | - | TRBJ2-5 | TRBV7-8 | TGTGCCAGCAGCTTATCTTTCCAGACCTACCAAGAGACCCAGTACTTC | CASSLSFQTYQETQYF
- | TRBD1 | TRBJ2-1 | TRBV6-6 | TGTGCCAGCAGTTACCTAGCCGGGACAGGAGACAATGAGCAGTTCTTC | CASSYLAGTGDNEQFF
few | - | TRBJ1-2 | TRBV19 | TGTGCCAGTGTGGGTTATGGCTACACCTTC | CASVGYGYTF
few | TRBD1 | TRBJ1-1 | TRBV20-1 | TGCAGTGCTACCCGGGACAGGGTAAACACTGAAGCTTTCTTT | CSATRDRVNTEAFF
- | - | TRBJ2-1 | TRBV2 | TGTGCCAGCAGTGAACATCTAGCTGGGGGCTCGCAGTTCTTC | CASSEHLAGGSQFF
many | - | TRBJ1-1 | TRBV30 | TGTGCCTGGAGTGTACAGGTGAAGACTGAAGCTTTCTTT | CAWSVQVKTEAFF
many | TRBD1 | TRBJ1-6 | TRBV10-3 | TGTGCCATCAGCGGACAGGGGAGGACACCCCTCCACTTT | CAISGQGRTPLHF
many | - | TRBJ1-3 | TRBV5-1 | TGCGCCAGCCAGACGGGGACTGGAAACACCATATATTTT | CASQTGTGNTIYF
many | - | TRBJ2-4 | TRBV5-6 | TGTGCCAGCAGCTTGGGCGGACCTAACGCCAAAAACATTCAGTACTTC | CASSLGGPNAKNIQYF
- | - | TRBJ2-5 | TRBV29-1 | TGCAGCGTTGATGATTTACGGGCGGTGGCAGGGGCCCAGTACTTC | CSVDDLRAVAGAQYF
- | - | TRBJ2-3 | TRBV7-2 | TGTGCCAGCAGCTTAGGGATGAATACGCAGTATTTT | CASSLGMNTQYF
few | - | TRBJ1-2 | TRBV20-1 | TGCAGTGGCTCGGACAGTGGGGCGCTTAAGGGCTACACCTTC | CSGSDSGALKGYTF
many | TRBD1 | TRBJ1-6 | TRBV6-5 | TGTGCCAGCAGTTATACGTCGACAGGGGTGTATAATTCACCCCTCCACTTT | CASSYTSTGVYNSPLHF
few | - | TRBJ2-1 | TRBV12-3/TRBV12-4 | TGTGCCAGCAGTTTAAGGGGGGGGCTGGTCAATGAGCAGTTCTTC | CASSLRGGLVNEQFF
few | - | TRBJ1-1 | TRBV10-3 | TGTGCCATCAGTGTGGGCGACACTGAAGCTTTCTTT | CAISVGDTEAFF
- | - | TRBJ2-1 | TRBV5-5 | TGTGCCAGCAGCTTGGACAGTCTCTCCTACAATGAGCAGTTCTTC | CASSLDSLSYNEQFF
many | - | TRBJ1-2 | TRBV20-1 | TGCAGTGCTAGTAGGGCAGGCAATGGCTACACCTTC | CSASRAGNGYTF
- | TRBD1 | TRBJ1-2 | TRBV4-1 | TGCGCCAGCAGCCAATTGTCCCTGGACAGGGCCTACACCTTC | CASSQLSLDRAYTF
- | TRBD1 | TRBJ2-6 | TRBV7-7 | TGTGCCAGCAGCTCTGGGACAGCCGGGGCCAACGTCCTGACTTTC | CASSSGTAGANVLTF
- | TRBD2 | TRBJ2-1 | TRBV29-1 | TGCAGCGCCACCCTATTAGCGGGGGACAATGAGCAGTTCTTC | CSATLLAGDNEQFF
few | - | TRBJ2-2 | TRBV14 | TGTGCCAGCAGCCAGGCATACAGGGTTGGCGGGGAGCTGTTTTTT | CASSQAYRVGGELFF
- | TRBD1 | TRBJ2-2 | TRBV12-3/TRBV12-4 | TGTGCCAGCACGACAGGGGTGACCGGGGAGCTGTTTTTT | CASTTGVTGELFF
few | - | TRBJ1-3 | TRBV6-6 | TGTGCCAGCAGCCCAGAGTCTGGAAACACCATATATTTT | CASSPESGNTIYF
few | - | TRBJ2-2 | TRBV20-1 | TGCAGTGCCAGACCGGGACATACGAACACCGGGGAGCTGTTTTTT | CSARPGHTNTGELFF
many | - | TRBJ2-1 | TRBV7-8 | TGTGCCAGCAGCTTAGTGTTTTCGGGGAGAGGGAATGAGCAGTTCTTC | CASSLVFSGRGNEQFF
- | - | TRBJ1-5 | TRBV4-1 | TGCGCCAGCAGCCAGCCCAGGGAGGGCGGCAATCAGCCCCAGCATTTT | CASSQPREGGNQPQHF
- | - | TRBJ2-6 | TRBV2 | TGTGCCAGCAGTGCGGATGGCGCTGGGGCCAACGTCCTGACTTTC | CASSADGAGANVLTF
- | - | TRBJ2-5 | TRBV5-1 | TGCGCCAGCAGCGGTACACGAGAGACCCAGTACTTC | CASSGTRETQYF
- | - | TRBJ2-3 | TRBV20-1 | TGCAGTGCTCGCGGGGGCTCAAGGGATACGCAGTATTTT | CSARGGSRDTQYF